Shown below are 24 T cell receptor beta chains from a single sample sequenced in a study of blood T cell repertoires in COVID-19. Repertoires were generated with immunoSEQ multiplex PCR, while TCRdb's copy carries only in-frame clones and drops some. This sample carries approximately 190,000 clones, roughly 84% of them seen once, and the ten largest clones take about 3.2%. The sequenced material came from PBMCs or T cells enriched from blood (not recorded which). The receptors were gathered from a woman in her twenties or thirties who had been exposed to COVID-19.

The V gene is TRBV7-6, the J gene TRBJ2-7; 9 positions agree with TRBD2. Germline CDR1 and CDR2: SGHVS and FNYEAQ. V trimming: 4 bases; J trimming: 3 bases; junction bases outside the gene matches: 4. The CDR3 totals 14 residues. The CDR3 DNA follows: TGTGCCAGCAGCTCAGCGGGGGGTCACTACGAGCAGTACTTC. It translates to CASSSAGGHYEQYF. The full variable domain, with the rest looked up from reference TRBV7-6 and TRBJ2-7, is GAGVSQSPRYKVTKRGQDVALRCDPISGHVSLYWYRQALGQGPEFLTYFNYEAQQDKSGLPNDRFSAERPEGSISTLTIQRTEQRDSAMYRCASSSAGGHYEQYFGPGTRLTVT.

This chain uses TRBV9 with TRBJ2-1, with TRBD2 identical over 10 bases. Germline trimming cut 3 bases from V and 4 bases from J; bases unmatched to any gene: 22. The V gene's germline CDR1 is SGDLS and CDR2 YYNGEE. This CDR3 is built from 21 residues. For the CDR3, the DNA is TGTGCCAGCAGCGGACGTCTTCCGGGACTAGCGCGGGAGAACAGATACAATGAGCAGTTCTTC. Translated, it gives CASSGRLPGLARENRYNEQFF.

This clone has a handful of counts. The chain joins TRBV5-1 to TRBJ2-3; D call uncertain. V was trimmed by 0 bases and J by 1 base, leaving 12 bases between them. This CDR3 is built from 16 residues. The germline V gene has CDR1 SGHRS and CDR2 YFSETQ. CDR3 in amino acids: CASSLAQPRGTDTQYF. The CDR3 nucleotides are TGCGCCAGCAGCTTGGCGCAGCCCCGGGGCACAGATACGCAGTATTTT.

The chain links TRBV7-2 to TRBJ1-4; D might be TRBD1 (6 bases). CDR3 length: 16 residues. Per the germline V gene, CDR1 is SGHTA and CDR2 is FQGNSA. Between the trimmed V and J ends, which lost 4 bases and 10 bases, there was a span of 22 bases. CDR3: CASSSSTGFRWGKLFF. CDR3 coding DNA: TGTGCCAGCAGCTCATCAACAGGGTTTCGGTGGGGAAAACTGTTTTTT.

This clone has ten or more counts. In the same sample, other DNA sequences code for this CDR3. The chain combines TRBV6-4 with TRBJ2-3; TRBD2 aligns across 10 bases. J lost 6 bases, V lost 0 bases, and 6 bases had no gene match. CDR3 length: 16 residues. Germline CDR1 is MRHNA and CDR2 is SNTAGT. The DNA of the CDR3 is TGTGCCAGCAGTGACTCGAGCGGGGGGGCCGCGGATACGCAGTATTTT. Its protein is CASSDSSGGAADTQYF.

CDR3 protein: CASSPLSGRGQETQYF. CDR3 sequence (DNA): TGTGCCAGCAGCCCCCTCTCCGGCAGGGGCCAAGAGACCCAGTACTTC. The chain couples TRBV7-8 to TRBJ2-5; D might be TRBD1 (6 bases). Trimming took off 5 bases at V and 1 base at J, with 17 bases between the two ends. The germline CDR1 and CDR2 sequences are SGHVS and FQNEAQ. The CDR3 consists of 16 residues.

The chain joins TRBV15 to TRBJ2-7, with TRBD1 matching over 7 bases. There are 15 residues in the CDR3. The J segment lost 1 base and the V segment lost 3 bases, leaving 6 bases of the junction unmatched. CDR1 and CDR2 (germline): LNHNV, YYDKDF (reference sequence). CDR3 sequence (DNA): TGTGCCACCAGCAGGAGGACAGGTGGATCCTACGAGCAGTACTTC. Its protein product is CATSRRTGGSYEQYF.

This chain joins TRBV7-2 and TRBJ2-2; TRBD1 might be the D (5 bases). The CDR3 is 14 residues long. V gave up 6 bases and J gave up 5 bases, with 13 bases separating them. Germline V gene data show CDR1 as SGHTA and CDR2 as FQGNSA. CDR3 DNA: TGTGCCAGCAGGAGACAGTCCGGAACCGGGGAGCTGTTTTTT. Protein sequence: CASRRQSGTGELFF.

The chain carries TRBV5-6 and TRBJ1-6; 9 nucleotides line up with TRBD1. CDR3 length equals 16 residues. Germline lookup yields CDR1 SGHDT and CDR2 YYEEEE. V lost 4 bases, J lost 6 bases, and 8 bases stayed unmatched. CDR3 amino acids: CASSTGTGSLNSPLHF. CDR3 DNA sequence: TGTGCCAGCAGCACCGGGACAGGGTCTCTTAATTCACCCCTCCACTTT.

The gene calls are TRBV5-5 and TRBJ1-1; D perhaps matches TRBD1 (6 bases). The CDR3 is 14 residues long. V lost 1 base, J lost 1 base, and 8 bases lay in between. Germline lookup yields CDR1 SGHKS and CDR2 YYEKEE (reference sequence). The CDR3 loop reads CASSLSGQNTEAFF. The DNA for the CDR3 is TGTGCCAGCAGCTTGTCGGGACAGAACACTGAAGCTTTCTTT.

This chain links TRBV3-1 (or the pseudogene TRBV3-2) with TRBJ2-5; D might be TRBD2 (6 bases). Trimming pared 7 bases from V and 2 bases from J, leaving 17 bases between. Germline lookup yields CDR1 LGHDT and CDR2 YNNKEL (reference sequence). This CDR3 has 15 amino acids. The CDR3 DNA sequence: TGTGCCAGCAAAAATTCCGGGGGACGACAAGAGACCCAGTACTTC. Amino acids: CASKNSGGRQETQYF.

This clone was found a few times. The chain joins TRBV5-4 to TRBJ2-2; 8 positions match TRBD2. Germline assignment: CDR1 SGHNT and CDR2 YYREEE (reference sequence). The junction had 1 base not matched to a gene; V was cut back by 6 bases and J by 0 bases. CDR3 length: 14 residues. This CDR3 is CASTAGANTGELFF. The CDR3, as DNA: TGTGCCAGCACAGCGGGGGCGAACACCGGGGAGCTGTTTTTT.

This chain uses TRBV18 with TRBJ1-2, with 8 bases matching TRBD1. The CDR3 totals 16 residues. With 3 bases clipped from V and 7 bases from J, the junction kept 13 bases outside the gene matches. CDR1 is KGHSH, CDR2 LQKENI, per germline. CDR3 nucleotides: TGTGCCAGCTCACCGGGGCTTGACAGGGGTTCGGCTGGCTACACCTTC. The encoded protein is CASSPGLDRGSAGYTF.

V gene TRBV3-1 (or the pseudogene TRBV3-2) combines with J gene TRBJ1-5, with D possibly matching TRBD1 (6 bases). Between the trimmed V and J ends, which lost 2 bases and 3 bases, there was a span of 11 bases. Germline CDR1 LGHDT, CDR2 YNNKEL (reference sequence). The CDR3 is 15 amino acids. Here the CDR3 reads CASSQSNRANQPQHF. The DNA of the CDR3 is TGTGCCAGCAGCCAATCAAACAGGGCCAATCAGCCCCAGCATTTT.

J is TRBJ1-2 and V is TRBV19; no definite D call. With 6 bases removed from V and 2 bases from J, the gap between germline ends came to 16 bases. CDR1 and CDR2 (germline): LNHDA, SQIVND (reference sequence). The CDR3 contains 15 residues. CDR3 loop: CASSPLGTRNYGYTF. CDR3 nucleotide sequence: TGTGCCAGTAGCCCGTTGGGCACCCGGAACTATGGCTACACCTTC.

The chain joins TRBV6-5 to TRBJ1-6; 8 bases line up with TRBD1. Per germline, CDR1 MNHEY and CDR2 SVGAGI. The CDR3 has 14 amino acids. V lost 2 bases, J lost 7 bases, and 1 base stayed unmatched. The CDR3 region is CASSYGQGNSPLHF. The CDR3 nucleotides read TGTGCCAGCAGTTACGGACAGGGCAATTCACCCCTCCACTTT.

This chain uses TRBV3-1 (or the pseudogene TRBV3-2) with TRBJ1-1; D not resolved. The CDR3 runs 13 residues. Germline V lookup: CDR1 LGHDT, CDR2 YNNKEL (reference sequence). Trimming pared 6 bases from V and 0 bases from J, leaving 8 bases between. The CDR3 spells CASSPTLNTEAFF. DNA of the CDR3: TGTGCCAGCAGTCCGACATTGAACACTGAAGCTTTCTTT.

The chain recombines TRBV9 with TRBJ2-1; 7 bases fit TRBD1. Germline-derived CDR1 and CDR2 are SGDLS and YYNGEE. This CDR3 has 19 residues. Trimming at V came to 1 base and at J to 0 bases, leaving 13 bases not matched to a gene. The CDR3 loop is CASSVWDSTLAGSYNEQFF. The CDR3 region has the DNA TGTGCCAGCAGCGTATGGGACAGTACTTTGGCGGGCTCCTACAATGAGCAGTTCTTC.

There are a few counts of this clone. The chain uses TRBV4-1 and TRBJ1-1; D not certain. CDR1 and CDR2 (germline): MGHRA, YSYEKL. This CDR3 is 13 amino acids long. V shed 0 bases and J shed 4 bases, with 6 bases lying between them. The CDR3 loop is CASSQDDTTEAFF. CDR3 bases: TGCGCCAGCAGCCAAGACGACACCACTGAAGCTTTCTTT.

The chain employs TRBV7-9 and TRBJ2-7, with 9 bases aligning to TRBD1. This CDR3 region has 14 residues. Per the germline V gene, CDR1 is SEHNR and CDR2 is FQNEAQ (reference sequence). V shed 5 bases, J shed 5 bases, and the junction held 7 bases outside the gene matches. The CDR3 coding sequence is TGTGCCAGCAGCCTACAGGGGGCGTTGGACGAGCAGTACTTC. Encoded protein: CASSLQGALDEQYF. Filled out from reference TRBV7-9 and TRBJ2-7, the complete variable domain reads DTGVSQNPRHKITKRGQNVTFRCDPISEHNRLYWYRQTLGQGPEFLTYFQNEAQLEKSRLLSDRFSAERPKGSFSTLEIQRTEQGDSAMYLCASSLQGALDEQYFGPGTRLTVT.

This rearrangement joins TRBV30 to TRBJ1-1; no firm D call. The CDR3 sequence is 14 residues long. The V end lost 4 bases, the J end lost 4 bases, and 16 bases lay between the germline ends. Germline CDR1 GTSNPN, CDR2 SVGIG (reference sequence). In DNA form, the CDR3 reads TGTGCCTGGATGGGTGGCAGGTGGGTCACTGAAGCTTTCTTT. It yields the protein CAWMGGRWVTEAFF.

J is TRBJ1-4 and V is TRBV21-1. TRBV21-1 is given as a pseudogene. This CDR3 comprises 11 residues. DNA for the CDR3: TGTGCCAGCCACCTTGAGGAAAAACTGTTTTTT. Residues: CASHLEEKLFF.

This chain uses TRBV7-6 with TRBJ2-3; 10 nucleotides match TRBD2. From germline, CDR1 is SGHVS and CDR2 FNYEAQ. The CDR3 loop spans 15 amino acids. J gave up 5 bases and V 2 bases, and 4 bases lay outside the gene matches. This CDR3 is CASSLKRGGVDTQYF. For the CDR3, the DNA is TGTGCCAGCAGCTTAAAGCGGGGGGGCGTAGATACGCAGTATTTT.

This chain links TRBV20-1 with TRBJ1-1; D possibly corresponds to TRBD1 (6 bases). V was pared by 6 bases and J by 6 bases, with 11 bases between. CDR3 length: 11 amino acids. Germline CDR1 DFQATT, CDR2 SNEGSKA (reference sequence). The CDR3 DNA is TGCAGTGCCAGGGGAGTGGCTGAAGCTTTCTTT. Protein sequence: CSARGVAEAFF.